The T cell receptor beta chain under discussion was sequenced for a study of siplizumab effects on memory and regulatory T cells (dated by TCRdb to about 2019). Context from the whole study: The study looked at the effect of siplizumab, an anti-CD2 antibody, on alloreactive T-cell subsets in allogeneic mixed lymphocyte reactions made from human PBMCs. Beyond this particular receptor, the publication reports: Among mappable alloreactive CD4+ clones, the Treg-derived fraction averaged around 69% with siplizumab versus roughly 25% in control reactions. Because sequences at frequencies below about 10^-5 were poorly captured, only a minor fraction of alloreactive clones could be mapped back to unstimulated subsets. About 75-97% of proliferating CD4+ or CD8+ clones could not be given a naive or memory phenotype. Unstimulated naive T cells appeared to be more diverse than memory T cells, and naive cells seemed to make a substantial contribution to the alloresponse. The cumulative frequency of alloreactive sequences that could be traced back to unstimulated CD4+ memory T cells was significantly reduced by siplizumab. Whether proliferating Tregs from siplizumab cultures actually had suppressive function was not functionally confirmed.

The receptor library was made with the immunoSEQ multiplex PCR assay. Some 1.1 x 10^5 TCR templates per sample were assayed on the deep sequencing platform. Genomic DNA extracted from sorted T cells was the material used for TCRbeta CDR3 sequencing. In the source study's methods: The R programming language was used for clonal analysis of TCRbeta CDR3 data. Comparing unstimulated samples against CFSE-low samples taken after the reaction was how alloreactive CD4+ and CD8+ clones were defined. Alloreactive CD4+ clones were assigned to regulatory or non-regulatory origin by matching sequences to sorted unstimulated Treg and non-Treg repertoires. Here the immuneACCESS table is served through TCRdb, limited to in-frame sequences with V and J called. Missing clones are a known gap in these copies; in checked studies unresolved V genes cover under half, and the rest lacks a known reason. D and trimming were read from the DNA, whereas the V and J calls and clone size are those reported in that table. The sample table holds some 7,200 clones, of which roughly 65% were seen once. 48% of the sample rests with the top ten.

In a few donor pairs, further sequencing was done on unstimulated CD8+ naive, CD4+ memory, CD8+ TEMRA, CD4+ naive and CD8+ effector memory subsets. Sorted unstimulated T cells and proliferating T cells recovered from mixed lymphocyte reactions underwent TCRbeta CDR3 sequencing. Fresh whole blood from ten HLA-typed healthy donors served as the source for isolating PBMCs. To note about this clone: Its binding antigen is unknown. No base quality information exists; no much larger clone differs at one position.

V is reduced by 1 base and J by 2 bases, leaving a spacing of 9 bases between them. The CDR3 goes from the cysteine to the phenylalanine over 14 residues. Only the CDR3 DNA stays, 42 bases, in frame from base 1. Sequences MGHRA (CDR1) and YSYEKL (CDR2) are obtained from the germline V gene. Specimen: effector memory CD8+ T cells sorted from blood. The cell subset or site label on this specimen signifies: unstimulated CD8+ effector memory T cells. The TCR was taken from a human donor in good health. The chain couples TRBV4-1 to TRBJ2-7; tentative D gene TRBD2, with 5 bases matching. The DNA sequence is as follows: TGCGCCAGCAGCCAAGGGACTGGAACCTACGAGCAGTACTTC. This is translated as CASSQGTGTYEQYF.